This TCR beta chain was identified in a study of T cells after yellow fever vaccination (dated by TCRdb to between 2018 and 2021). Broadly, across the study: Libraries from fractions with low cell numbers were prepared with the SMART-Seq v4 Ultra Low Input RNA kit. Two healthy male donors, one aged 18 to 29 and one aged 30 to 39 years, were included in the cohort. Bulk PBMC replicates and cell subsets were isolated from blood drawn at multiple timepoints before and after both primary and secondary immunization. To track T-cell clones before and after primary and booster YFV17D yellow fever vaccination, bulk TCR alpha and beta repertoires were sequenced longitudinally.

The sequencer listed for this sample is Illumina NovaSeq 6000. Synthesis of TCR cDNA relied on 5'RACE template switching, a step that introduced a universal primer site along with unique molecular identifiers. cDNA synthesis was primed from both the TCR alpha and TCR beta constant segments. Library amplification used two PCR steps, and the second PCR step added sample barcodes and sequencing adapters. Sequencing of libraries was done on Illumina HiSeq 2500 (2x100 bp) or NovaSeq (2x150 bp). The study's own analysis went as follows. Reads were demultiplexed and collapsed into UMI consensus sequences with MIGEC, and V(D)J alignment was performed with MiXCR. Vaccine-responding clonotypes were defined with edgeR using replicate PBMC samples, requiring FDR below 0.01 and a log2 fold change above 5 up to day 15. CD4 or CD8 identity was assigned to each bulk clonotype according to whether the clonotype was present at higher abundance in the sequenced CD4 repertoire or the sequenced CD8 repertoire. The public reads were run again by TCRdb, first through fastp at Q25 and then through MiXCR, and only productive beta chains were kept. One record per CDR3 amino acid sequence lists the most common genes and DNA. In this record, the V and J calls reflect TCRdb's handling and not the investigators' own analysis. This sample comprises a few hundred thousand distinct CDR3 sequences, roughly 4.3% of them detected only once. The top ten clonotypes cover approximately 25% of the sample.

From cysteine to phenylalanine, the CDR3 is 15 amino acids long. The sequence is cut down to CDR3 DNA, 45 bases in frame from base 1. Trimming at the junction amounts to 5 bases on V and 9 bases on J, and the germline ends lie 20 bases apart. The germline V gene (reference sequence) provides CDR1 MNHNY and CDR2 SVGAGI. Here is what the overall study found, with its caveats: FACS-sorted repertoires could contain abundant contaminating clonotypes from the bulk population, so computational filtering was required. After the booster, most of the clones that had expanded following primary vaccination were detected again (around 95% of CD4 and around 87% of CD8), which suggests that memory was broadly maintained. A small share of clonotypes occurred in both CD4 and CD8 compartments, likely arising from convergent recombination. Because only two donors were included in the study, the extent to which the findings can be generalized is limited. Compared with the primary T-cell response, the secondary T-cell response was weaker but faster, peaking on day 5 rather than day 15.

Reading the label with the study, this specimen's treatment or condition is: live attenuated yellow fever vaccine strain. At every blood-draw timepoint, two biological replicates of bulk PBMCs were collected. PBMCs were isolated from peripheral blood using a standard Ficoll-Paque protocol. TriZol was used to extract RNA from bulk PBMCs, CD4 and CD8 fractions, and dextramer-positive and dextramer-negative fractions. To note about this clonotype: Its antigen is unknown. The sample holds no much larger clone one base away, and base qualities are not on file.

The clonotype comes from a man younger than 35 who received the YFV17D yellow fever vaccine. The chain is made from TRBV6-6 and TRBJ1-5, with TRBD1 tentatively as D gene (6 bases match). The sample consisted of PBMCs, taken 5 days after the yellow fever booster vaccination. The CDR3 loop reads CASSTGAMSQGPQHF. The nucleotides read TGTGCCAGCAGTACGGGGGCGATGTCTCAGGGGCCCCAGCATTTT.